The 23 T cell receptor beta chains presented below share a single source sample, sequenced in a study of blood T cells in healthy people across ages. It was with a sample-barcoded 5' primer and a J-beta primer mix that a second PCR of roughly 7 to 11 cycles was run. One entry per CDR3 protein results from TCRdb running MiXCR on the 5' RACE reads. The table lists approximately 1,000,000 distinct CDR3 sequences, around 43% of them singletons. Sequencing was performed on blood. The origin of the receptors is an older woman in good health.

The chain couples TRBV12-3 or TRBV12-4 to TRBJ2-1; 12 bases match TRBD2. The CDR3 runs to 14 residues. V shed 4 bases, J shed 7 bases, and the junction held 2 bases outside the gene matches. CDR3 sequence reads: CASSYTSGGNEQFF. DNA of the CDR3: TGTGCCAGCAGTTACACTAGCGGGGGGAATGAGCAGTTCTTC.

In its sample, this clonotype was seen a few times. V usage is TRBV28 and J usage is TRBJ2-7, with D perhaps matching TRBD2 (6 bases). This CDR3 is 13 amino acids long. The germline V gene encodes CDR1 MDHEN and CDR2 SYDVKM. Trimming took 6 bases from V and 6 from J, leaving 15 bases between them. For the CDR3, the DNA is TGTGCCAGCAGGGGAGGACGACGGGCCGAGCAGTACTTC. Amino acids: CASRGGRRAEQYF.

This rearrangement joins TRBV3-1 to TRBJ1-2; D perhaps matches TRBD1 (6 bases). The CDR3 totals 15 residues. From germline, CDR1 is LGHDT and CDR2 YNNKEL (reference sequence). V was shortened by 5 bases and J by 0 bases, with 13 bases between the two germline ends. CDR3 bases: TGTGCCAGCAGCATAGGACAGCCGTCTAACTATGGCTACACCTTC. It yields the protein CASSIGQPSNYGYTF.

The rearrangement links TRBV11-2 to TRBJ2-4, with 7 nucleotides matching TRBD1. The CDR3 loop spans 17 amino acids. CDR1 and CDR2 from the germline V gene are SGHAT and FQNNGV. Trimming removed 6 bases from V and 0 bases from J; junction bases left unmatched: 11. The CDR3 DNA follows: TGTGCCAGCAGTACCGGGACAGCAAGTCTAGCCAAAAACATTCAGTACTTC. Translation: CASSTGTASLAKNIQYF.

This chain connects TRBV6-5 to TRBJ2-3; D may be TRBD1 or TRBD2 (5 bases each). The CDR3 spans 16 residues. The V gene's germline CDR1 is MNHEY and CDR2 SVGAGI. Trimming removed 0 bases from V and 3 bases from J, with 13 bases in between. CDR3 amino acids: CASSYSWGTLTDTQYF. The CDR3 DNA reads TGTGCCAGCAGTTACTCGTGGGGGACCCTAACAGATACGCAGTATTTT.

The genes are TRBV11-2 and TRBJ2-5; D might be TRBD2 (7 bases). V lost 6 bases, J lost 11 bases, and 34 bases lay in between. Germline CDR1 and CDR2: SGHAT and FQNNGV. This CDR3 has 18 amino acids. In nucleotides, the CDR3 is TGTGCCAGCAGGTCCAGGGGTCGTTCAGTGGCGGGAGCAAGAGAGCAGTACTTC. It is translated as CASRSRGRSVAGAREQYF.

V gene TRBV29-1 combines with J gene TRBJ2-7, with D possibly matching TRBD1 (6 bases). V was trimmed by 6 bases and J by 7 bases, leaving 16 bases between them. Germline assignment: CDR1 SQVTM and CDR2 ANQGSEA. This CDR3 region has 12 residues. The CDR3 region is CSVGHSVNEQYF. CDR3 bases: TGCAGCGTGGGACATAGCGTCAATGAGCAGTACTTC.

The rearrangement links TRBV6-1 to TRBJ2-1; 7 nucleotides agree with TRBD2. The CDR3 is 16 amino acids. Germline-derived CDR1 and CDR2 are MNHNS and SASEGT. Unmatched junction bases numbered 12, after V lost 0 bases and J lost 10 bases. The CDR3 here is CASSEATRGLDREQFF. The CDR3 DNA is TGTGCCAGCAGTGAAGCGACCCGCGGACTAGATCGAGAGCAGTTCTTC.

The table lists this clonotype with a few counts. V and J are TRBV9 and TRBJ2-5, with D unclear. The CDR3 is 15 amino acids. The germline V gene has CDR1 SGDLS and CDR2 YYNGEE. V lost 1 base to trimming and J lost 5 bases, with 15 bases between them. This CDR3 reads CASSVMGLVGETQYF. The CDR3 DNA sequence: TGTGCCAGCAGCGTAATGGGCCTTGTGGGGGAGACCCAGTACTTC.

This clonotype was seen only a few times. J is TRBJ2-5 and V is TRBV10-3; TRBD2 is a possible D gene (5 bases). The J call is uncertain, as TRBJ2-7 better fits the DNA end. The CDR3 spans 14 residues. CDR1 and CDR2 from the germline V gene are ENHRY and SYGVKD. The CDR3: CAIRAGTTLGEQYF. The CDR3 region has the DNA TGTGCCATCAGGGCGGGCACCACGCTTGGCGAGCAGTACTTC.

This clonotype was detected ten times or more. The CDR3 spells CASSFSGLQETQYF. In DNA form, the CDR3 reads TGTGCCAGCAGCTTCTCTGGACTCCAAGAGACCCAGTACTTC. The rearrangement uses TRBV7-6 and TRBJ2-5; weak D call: TRBD2 (5 bases). The CDR3 is made up of 14 amino acids. In germline, CDR1 is SGHVS, CDR2 FNYEAQ. V lost 3 bases to trimming and J lost 1 base, with 9 bases between them. Filled out from reference TRBV7-6 and TRBJ2-5, the complete variable domain reads GAGVSQSPRYKVTKRGQDVALRCDPISGHVSLYWYRQALGQGPEFLTYFNYEAQQDKSGLPNDRFSAERPEGSISTLTIQRTEQRDSAMYRCASSFSGLQETQYFGPGTRLLVL.

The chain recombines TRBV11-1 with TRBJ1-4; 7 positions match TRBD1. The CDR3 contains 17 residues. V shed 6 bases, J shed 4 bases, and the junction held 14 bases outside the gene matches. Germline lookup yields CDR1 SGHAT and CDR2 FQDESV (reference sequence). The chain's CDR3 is CASSFTGAGTVNEKLFF. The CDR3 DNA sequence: TGTGCCAGCAGTTTTACCGGCGCCGGGACAGTTAATGAAAAACTGTTTTTT.

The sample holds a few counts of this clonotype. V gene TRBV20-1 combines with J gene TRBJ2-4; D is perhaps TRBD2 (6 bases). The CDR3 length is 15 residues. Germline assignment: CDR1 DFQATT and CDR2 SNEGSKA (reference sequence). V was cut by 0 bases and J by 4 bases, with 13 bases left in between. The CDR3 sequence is CSAREFRRGKNIQYF. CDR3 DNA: TGCAGTGCTAGAGAATTTAGGCGGGGAAAAAACATTCAGTACTTC.

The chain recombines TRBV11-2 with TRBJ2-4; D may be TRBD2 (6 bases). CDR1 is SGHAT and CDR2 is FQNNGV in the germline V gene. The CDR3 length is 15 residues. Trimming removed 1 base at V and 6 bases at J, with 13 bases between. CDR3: CASSLAGVGRNIQYF. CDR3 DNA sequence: TGTGCCAGCAGCTTAGCGGGGGTCGGGCGAAACATTCAGTACTTC.

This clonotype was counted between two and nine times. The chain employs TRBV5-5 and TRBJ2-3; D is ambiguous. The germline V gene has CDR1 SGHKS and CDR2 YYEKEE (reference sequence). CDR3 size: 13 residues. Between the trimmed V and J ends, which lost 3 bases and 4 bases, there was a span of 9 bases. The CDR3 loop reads CASSYGSPDTQYF. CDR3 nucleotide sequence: TGTGCCAGCAGCTACGGTAGCCCAGATACGCAGTATTTT.

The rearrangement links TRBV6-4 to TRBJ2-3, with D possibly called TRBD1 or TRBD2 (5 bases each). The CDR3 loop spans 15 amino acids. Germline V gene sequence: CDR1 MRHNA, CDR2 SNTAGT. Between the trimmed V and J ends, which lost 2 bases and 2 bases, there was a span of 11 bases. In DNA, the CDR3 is TGTGCCAGCAGTGACGACAGCGGTGCCACAGATACGCAGTATTTT. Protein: CASSDDSGATDTQYF.

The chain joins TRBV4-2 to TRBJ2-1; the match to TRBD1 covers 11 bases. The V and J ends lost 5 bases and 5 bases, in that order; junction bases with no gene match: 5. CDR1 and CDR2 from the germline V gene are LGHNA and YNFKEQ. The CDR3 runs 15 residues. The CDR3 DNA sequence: TGTGCCAGCAGCTCGGACAGGGGGCTACACAATGAGCAGTTCTTC. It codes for CASSSDRGLHNEQFF.

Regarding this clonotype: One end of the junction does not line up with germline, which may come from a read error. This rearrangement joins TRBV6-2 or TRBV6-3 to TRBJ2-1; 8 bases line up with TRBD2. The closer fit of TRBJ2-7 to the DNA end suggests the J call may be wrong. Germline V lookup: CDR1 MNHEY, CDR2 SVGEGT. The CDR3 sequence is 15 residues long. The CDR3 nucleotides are TGTGCCAACAGTTTCGGCGGGAGGTCCTCCTACGAGCAGTACTTC. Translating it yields CANSFGGRSSYEQYF.

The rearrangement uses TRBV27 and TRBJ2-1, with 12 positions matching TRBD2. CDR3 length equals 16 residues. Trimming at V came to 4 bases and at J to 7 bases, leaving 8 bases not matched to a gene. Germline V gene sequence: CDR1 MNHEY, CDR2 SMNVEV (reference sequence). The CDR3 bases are TGTGCCAGCAGTTCCAAGACTAGCGGGAGAGGGAATGAGCAGTTCTTC. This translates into CASSSKTSGRGNEQFF.

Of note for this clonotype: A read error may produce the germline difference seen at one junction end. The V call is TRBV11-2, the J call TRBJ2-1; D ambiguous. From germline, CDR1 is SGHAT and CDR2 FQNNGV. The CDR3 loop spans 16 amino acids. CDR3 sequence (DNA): TGTGCCGGCAGCTTACTGCCCCCCTGGAGCTACAATGAGCAGTTCTTC. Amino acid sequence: CAGSLLPPWSYNEQFF.

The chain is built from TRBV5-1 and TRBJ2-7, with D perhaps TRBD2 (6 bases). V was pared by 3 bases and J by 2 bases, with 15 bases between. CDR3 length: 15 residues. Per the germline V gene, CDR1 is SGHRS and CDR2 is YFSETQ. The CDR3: CASSYGGGKAYEQYF. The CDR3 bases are TGCGCCAGCAGCTATGGTGGCGGGAAAGCCTACGAGCAGTACTTC.

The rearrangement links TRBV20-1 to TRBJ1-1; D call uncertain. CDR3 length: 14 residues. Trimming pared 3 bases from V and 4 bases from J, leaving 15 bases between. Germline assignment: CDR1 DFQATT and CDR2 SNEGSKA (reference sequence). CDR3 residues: CSASYASMSTEAFF. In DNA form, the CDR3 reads TGCAGTGCTAGTTACGCATCAATGAGCACTGAAGCTTTCTTT.

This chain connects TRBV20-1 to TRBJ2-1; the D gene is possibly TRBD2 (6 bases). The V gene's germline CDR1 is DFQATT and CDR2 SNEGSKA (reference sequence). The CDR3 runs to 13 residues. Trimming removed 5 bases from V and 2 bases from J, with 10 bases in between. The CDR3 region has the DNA TGCAGTGCTGGGGGGAGGACCTACAATGAGCAGTTCTTC. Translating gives CSAGGRTYNEQFF.